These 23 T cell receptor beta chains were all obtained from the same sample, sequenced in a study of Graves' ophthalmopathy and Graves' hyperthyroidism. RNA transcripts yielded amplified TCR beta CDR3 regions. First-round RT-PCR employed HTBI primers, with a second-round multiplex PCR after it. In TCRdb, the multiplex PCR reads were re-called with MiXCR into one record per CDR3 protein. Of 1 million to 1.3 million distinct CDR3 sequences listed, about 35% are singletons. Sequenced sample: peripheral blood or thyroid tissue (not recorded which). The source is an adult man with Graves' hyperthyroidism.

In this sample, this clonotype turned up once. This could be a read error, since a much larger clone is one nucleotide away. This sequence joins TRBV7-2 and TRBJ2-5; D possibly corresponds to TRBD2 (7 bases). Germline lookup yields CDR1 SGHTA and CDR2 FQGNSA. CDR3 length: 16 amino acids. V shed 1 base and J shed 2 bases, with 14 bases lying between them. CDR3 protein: CASSLDKGGGQETQYF. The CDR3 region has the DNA TGTGCCAGCAGCTTAGATAAGGGGGGGGGTCAAGAGACCCAGTACTTC.

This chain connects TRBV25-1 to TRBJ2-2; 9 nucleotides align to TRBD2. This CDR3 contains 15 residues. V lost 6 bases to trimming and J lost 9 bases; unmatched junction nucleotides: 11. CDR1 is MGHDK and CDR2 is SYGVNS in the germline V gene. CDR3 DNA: TGTGCCAGCAGCCGCGCGGGGGGGGAGACTCGGGAGCTGTTTTTT. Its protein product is CASSRAGGETRELFF.

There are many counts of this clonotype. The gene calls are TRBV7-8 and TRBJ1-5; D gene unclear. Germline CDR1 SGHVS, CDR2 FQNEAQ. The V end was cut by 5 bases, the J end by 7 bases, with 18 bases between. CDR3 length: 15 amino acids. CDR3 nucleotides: TGTGCCAGCAGCCCTCGAGTCTCGGTCGGGCAGCCCCAGCATTTT. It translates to CASSPRVSVGQPQHF.

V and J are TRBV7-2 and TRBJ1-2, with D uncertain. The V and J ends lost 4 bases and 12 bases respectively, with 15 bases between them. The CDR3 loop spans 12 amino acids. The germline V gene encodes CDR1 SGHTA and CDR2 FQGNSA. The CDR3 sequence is CASSSRGSGNTF. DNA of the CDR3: TGTGCCAGCAGCTCCAGAGGGTCTGGAAACACCTTC.

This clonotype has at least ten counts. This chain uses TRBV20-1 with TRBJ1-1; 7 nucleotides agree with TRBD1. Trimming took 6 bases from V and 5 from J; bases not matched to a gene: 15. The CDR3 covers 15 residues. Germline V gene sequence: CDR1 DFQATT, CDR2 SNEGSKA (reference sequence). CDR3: CSARDSGSDDTEAFF. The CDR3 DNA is TGCAGTGCCAGGGACAGCGGCTCCGATGATACTGAAGCTTTCTTT.

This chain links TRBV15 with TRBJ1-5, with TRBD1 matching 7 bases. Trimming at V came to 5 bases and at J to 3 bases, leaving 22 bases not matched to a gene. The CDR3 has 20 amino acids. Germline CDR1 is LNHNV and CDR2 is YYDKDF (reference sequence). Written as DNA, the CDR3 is TGTGCCACCAGCTCCGTTGTCTCCCATCACCCGGGACAGACCAATCAGCCCCAGCATTTT. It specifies CATSSVVSHHPGQTNQPQHF.

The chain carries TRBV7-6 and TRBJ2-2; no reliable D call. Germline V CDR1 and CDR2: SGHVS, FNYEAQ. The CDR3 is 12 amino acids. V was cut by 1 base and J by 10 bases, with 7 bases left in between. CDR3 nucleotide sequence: TGTGCCAGCAGCTTAGACCTAGTGGAGCTGTTTTTT. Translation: CASSLDLVELFF.

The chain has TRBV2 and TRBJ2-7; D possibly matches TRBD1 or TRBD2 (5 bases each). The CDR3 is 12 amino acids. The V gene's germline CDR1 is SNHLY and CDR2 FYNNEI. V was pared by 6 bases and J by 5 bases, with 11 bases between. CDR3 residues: CASRGPFNEQYF. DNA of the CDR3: TGTGCCAGCAGGGGACCTTTTAACGAGCAGTACTTC.

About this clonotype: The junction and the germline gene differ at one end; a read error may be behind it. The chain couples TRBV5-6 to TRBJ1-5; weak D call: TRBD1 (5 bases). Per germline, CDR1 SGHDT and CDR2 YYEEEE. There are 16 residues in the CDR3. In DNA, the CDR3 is TGTGTCAGCAGCCGGGGGGAGCCCACTAGCAATCAGCCCCAGCATTTT. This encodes CVSSRGEPTSNQPQHF.

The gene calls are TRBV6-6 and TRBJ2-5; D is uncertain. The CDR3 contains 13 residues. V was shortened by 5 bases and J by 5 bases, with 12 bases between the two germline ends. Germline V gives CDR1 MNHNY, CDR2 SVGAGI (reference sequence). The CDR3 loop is CASSPPIVETQYF. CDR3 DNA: TGTGCCAGCAGTCCCCCCATTGTGGAGACCCAGTACTTC.

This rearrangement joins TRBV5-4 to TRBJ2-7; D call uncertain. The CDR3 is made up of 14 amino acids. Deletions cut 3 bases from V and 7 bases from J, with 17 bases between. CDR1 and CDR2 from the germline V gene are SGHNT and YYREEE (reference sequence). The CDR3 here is CASSSGPVFWEQYF. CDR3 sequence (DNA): TGTGCCAGCAGCTCCGGACCCGTTTTCTGGGAGCAGTACTTC.

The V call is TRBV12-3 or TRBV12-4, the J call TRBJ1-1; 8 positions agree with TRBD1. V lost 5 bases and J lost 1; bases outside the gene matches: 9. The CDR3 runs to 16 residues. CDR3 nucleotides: TGTGCCAGCAGTCCCGGACAGGGTAGGGGGAACACTGAAGCTTTCTTT. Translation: CASSPGQGRGNTEAFF.

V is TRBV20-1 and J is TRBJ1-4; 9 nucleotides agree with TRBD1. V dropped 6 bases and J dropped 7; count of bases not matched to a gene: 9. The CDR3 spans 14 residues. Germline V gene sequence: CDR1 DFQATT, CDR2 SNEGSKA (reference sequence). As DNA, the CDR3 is TGCAGTGCCAACAGGGGGCGCGGATTTGAAAAACTGTTTTTT. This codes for CSANRGRGFEKLFF.

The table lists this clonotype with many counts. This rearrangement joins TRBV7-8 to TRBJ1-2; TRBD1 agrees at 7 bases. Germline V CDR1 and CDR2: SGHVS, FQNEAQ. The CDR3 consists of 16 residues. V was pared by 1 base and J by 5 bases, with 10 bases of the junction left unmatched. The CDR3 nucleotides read TGTGCCAGCAGCTTAGATTTGGGACAGTTGGGGTATGGCTACACCTTC. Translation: CASSLDLGQLGYGYTF. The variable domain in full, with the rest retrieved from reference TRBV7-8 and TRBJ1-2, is GAGVSQSPRYKVAKRGQDVALRCDPISGHVSLFWYQQALGQGPEFLTYFQNEAQLDKSGLPSDRFFAERPEGSVSTLKIQRTQQEDSAVYLCASSLDLGQLGYGYTFGSGTRLTVV.

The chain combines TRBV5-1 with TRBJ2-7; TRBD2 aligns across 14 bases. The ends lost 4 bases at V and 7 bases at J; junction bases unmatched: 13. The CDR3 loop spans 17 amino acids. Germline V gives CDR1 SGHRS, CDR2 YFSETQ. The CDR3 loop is CASSRRLAGGPTGEQYF. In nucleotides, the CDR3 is TGCGCCAGCAGCCGACGACTAGCGGGAGGGCCTACTGGTGAGCAGTACTTC.

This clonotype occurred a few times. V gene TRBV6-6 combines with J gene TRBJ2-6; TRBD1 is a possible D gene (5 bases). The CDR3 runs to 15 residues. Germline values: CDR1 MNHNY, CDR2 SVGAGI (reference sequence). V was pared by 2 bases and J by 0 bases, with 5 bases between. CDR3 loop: CASSYGASGANVLTF. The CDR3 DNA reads TGTGCCAGCAGTTACGGGGCCTCTGGGGCCAACGTCCTGACTTTC.

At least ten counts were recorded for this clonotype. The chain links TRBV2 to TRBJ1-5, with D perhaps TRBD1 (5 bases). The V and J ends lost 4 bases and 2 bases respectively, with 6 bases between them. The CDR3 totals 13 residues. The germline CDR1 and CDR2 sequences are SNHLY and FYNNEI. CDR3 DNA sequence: TGTGCCAGCAGTGCAGGGCGCAATCAGCCCCAGCATTTT. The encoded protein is CASSAGRNQPQHF.

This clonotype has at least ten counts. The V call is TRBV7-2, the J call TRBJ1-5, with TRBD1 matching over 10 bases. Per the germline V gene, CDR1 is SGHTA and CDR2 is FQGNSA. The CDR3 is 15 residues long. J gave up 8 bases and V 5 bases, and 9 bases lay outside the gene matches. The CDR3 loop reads CASSIRAGTGEPQHF. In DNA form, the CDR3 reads TGTGCCAGCAGCATACGGGCCGGGACAGGGGAGCCCCAGCATTTT.

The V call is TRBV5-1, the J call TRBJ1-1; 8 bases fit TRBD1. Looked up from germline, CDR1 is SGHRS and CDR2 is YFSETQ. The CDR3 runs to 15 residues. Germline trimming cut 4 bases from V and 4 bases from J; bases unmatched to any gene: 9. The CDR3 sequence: CASSENRGSGTEAFF. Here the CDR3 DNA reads TGCGCCAGCAGCGAGAACAGGGGGTCGGGCACTGAAGCTTTCTTT.

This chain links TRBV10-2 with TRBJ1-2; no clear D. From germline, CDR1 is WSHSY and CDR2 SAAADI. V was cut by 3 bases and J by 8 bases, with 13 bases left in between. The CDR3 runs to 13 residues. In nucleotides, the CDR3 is TGCGCCAGCAGTGAAAGGTCTCGGTTGGGCTACACCTTC. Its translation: CASSERSRLGYTF.

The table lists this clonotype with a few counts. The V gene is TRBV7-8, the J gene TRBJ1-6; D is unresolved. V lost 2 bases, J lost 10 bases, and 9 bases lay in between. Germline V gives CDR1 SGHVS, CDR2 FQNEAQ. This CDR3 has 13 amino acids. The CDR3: CASSLRIESPLHF. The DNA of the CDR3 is TGTGCCAGCAGCTTAAGGATCGAATCACCCCTCCACTTT.

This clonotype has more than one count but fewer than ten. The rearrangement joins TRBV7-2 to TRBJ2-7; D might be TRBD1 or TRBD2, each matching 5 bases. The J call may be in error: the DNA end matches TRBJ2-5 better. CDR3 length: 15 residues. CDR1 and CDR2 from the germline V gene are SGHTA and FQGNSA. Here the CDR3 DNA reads TGTGCCAGTAGTATGGCACCCCGGGACGCGGAGACCCAGTACTTC. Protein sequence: CASSMAPRDAETQYF.

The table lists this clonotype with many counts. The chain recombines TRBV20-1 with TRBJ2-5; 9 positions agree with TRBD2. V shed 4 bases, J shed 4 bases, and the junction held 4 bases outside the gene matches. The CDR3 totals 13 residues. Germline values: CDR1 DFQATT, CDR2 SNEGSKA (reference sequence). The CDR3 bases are TGCAGTGCTACCAAAGCGGGGGGAGAGACCCAGTACTTC. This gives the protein CSATKAGGETQYF.